Below are 26 T cell receptor beta chains sequenced from a single sample in a study of OX40 agonist ivuxolimab in advanced cancers. The repertoire was sequenced with immunoSEQ multiplex PCR; TCRdb's copy has only in-frame clones and lacks some. The profile shows around 58,000 clones, around 89% of them singletons. The source material was CD4+ or CD8+ T cells sorted from blood, sampled in a trial of the OX40 agonist ivuxolimab. Receptors were obtained from an adult with an advanced solid tumor such as melanoma, head and neck, liver or kidney cancer.

The V gene is TRBV5-4, the J gene TRBJ2-7, with D perhaps TRBD1 (6 bases). Trimming took 3 bases from V and 4 from J, leaving 8 bases between them. The CDR3 contains 12 residues. Germline CDR1 and CDR2: SGHNT and YYREEE (reference sequence). CDR3 in DNA: TGTGCCAGCAGCTGGGGGCAGTACGAGCAGTACTTC. Its translation: CASSWGQYEQYF.

The J gene is TRBJ2-1, the V gene TRBV6-1, with 7 bases fitting TRBD2. The CDR3 contains 13 residues. V lost 7 bases and J lost 10; bases outside the gene matches: 10. Germline CDR1 reads MNHNS; CDR2 reads SASEGT. The CDR3 protein is CASTLPGLPEQFF. DNA for the CDR3: TGTGCCAGCACCCTACCGGGACTACCCGAGCAGTTCTTC.

The rearrangement uses TRBV2 and TRBJ1-2; a weak D match, TRBD1 (6 bases). With 2 bases removed from V and 8 bases from J, the gap between germline ends came to 18 bases. The CDR3 is made up of 15 amino acids. CDR1 is SNHLY, CDR2 FYNNEI, per germline. CDR3: CASSESRGAIEGYTF. For the CDR3, the DNA is TGTGCCAGCAGTGAAAGCAGGGGCGCTATAGAGGGCTACACCTTC. The variable domain in full, completed from reference TRBV2 and TRBJ1-2, reads EPEVTQTPSHQVTQMGQEVILRCVPISNHLYFYWYRQILGQKVEFLVSFYNNEISEKSEIFDDQFSVERPDGSNFTLKIRSTKLEDSAMYFCASSESRGAIEGYTFGSGTRLTVV.

The chain employs TRBV10-3 and TRBJ2-5, with D maybe TRBD1 (6 bases). Germline values: CDR1 ENHRY, CDR2 SYGVKD. The CDR3 runs to 14 residues. The V end was cut by 7 bases, the J end by 5 bases, with 17 bases between. The CDR3 protein is CAITPDRSVETQYF. CDR3 DNA: TGTGCCATCACCCCCGACAGGAGCGTCGAGACCCAGTACTTC.

The J gene is TRBJ1-6, the V gene TRBV15, with D unresolved. The germline V gene encodes CDR1 LNHNV and CDR2 YYDKDF (reference sequence). The CDR3 length is 14 residues. V dropped 4 bases and J dropped 9 bases, with 13 bases sitting between them. CDR3 amino acids: CATSTRTHLSPLHF. As DNA, the CDR3 is TGTGCCACCAGCACCCGGACGCATCTTTCACCCCTCCACTTT.

The gene calls are TRBV5-1 and TRBJ1-1; 7 nucleotides align to TRBD1. With V trimmed by 0 bases and J by 1 base, 12 bases remained unmatched. Germline V lookup: CDR1 SGHRS, CDR2 YFSETQ. This CDR3 is 18 amino acids long. CDR3 coding DNA: TGCGCCAGCAGCTTGGCCGAATCACGAGGGGGCTGGAACACTGAAGCTTTCTTT. It codes for CASSLAESRGGWNTEAFF. Complete variable domain (other parts from reference TRBV5-1 and TRBJ1-1): KAGVTQTPRYLIKTRGQQVTLSCSPISGHRSVSWYQQTPGQGLQFLFEYFSETQRNKGNFPGRFSGRQFSNSRSEMNVSTLELGDSALYLCASSLAESRGGWNTEAFFGQGTRLTVV.

CDR3 sequence reads: CASRRKAPGGLADYEQYF. In nucleotides, the CDR3 is TGTGCCAGCCGGCGGAAGGCCCCCGGGGGACTAGCGGATTACGAGCAGTACTTC. The chain recombines TRBV27 with TRBJ2-7; 11 nucleotides align to TRBD2. Unmatched junction bases numbered 19, after V lost 8 bases and J lost 4 bases. The CDR3 totals 18 residues. CDR1 is MNHEY, CDR2 SMNVEV, per germline (reference sequence).

The chain carries TRBV29-1 and TRBJ2-7; D possibly corresponds to TRBD2 (5 bases). V was trimmed by 7 bases and J by 3 bases, leaving 13 bases between them. The CDR3 has 12 residues. The germline V gene encodes CDR1 SQVTM and CDR2 ANQGSEA. For the CDR3, the DNA is TGCAGCGCAGGTCGGGGAGACTACGAGCAGTACTTC. It translates to CSAGRGDYEQYF.

The chain couples TRBV5-6 to TRBJ1-2; possible D gene TRBD1, 6 bases. The V gene lost 4 bases and the J gene lost 4 bases, with 11 bases spanning the gap. The CDR3 totals 13 residues. Germline loops: CDR1 SGHDT, CDR2 YYEEEE. The CDR3: CASSMTGPYGYTF. The CDR3 nucleotides are TGTGCCAGCAGCATGACAGGCCCCTATGGCTACACCTTC.

This clone was recorded a few times. The rearrangement joins TRBV10-1 to TRBJ1-1; D gene ambiguous. Germline V gene sequence: CDR1 WNHNN, CDR2 SYGVQD (reference sequence). Trimming removed 7 bases from V and 0 bases from J, with 9 bases in between. This CDR3 is built from 13 residues. CDR3 DNA sequence: TGCGCCAGCACCCCAAACCTGAACACTGAAGCTTTCTTT. It translates to CASTPNLNTEAFF.

The chain carries TRBV10-3 and TRBJ1-5; D is perhaps TRBD1 (5 bases). The CDR3 is 13 residues long. Germline V gene lookup returns CDR1 ENHRY and CDR2 SYGVKD. Trimming left V 8 bases short and J 2 bases short, with 10 bases between. The DNA for the CDR3 is TGTGCCATCGGGGCGGGCGGCAATCAGCCCCAGCATTTT. Protein sequence: CAIGAGGNQPQHF.

The DNA for the CDR3 is TGCGCCAGCAGACGGAAGAACACTGAAGCTTTCTTT. Its protein product is CASRRKNTEAFF. This chain links TRBV10-2 with TRBJ1-1; D is uncertain. CDR3 size: 12 residues. Germline V lookup: CDR1 WSHSY, CDR2 SAAADI. V lost 6 bases to trimming and J lost 1 base, with 6 bases between them.

J is TRBJ1-2 and V is TRBV6-5, with unresolved D. The CDR3 consists of 16 residues. Germline V lookup: CDR1 MNHEY, CDR2 SVGAGI. The ends were cut back, 4 bases at V and 4 bases at J, with 19 bases in the middle. CDR3 in amino acids: CASSSESRGGSYGYTF. CDR3 in DNA: TGTGCCAGCAGTTCCGAATCCCGGGGAGGTAGCTATGGCTACACCTTC.

Note on this clone: The same CDR3 also results from other DNA sequences found in this sample. The gene calls are TRBV5-1 and TRBJ2-3, with D possibly TRBD1 on 5 matching bases. CDR1 is SGHRS and CDR2 is YFSETQ in the germline V gene. The CDR3 runs 13 residues. V was trimmed by 0 bases and J by 4 bases, leaving 6 bases between them. This CDR3 reads CASSLGGPDTQYF. The CDR3 coding sequence is TGCGCCAGCAGCTTGGGGGGCCCAGATACGCAGTATTTT.

The V gene is TRBV28, the J gene TRBJ2-5; tentative D call: TRBD1 (6 bases). The J call is doubtful: the DNA matches TRBJ2-7 better. The CDR3 has 12 residues. In germline, CDR1 is MDHEN, CDR2 SYDVKM. CDR3 nucleotides: TGTGCCAGCAGTTACAGGGACTACGAGCAGTACTTC. Its translation: CASSYRDYEQYF.

In the case of this clone: The same CDR3 also results from other DNA sequences found in this sample. V and J are TRBV27 and TRBJ2-3; 8 nucleotides align to TRBD2. Trimming removed 7 bases from V and 3 bases from J; junction bases left unmatched: 6. The CDR3 contains 14 residues. Germline loops: CDR1 MNHEY, CDR2 SMNVEV (reference sequence). As DNA, the CDR3 is TGTGCCAGCACGGCGGGAGGTCGGACAGATACGCAGTATTTT. It specifies CASTAGGRTDTQYF.

CDR3: CASSGVGNGNQPQHF. CDR3 in DNA: TGTGCCAGCAGTGGCGTGGGGAATGGCAATCAGCCCCAGCATTTT. This rearrangement joins TRBV28 to TRBJ1-5; no clear D. CDR3 length equals 15 residues. CDR1 and CDR2 (germline): MDHEN, SYDVKM. Trimming removed 5 bases from V and 2 bases from J, with 13 bases in between.

The chain uses TRBV20-1 and TRBJ1-5; TRBD1 matches at 9 bases. This CDR3 contains 11 residues. Trimming took 6 bases from V and 15 from J; bases not matched to a gene: 9. The V gene's germline CDR1 is DFQATT and CDR2 SNEGSKA (reference sequence). The CDR3 loop is CSAATGGYLHF. CDR3 DNA sequence: TGCAGTGCAGCCACAGGGGGCTATTTGCATTTT.

The rearrangement uses TRBV18 and TRBJ2-7, with 9 bases lining up with TRBD1. CDR1 is KGHSH and CDR2 is LQKENI in the germline V gene. This CDR3 spans 14 amino acids. V shed 6 bases and J 3 bases; nucleotides not matched to a gene: 6. The CDR3 sequence: CASSRDRVGYEQYF. The CDR3, as DNA: TGTGCCAGCTCTCGGGACAGGGTGGGCTACGAGCAGTACTTC.

The rearrangement links TRBV20-1 to TRBJ1-1; D is unclear. The germline gives CDR1 DFQATT, CDR2 SNEGSKA (reference sequence). Trimming cost V 3 bases and J 2 bases, with 4 bases left between them. The CDR3 loop spans 11 amino acids. CDR3 sequence reads: CSARSNTEAFF. CDR3 coding DNA: TGCAGTGCTAGGTCTAACACTGAAGCTTTCTTT.

The CDR3 nucleotides are TGTGCCAGCAGCAGGGGTATGGGTAAGGGAGATACGCAGTATTTT. Residues: CASSRGMGKGDTQYF. The chain combines TRBV5-6 with TRBJ2-3, with a weak D call TRBD1 (5 bases). The germline V gene has CDR1 SGHDT and CDR2 YYEEEE. The V and J ends lost 4 bases and 5 bases respectively, with 17 bases between them. There are 15 residues in the CDR3. The whole variable domain, filled in from reference TRBV5-6 and TRBJ2-3, reads DAGVTQSPTHLIKTRGQQVTLRCSPKSGHDTVSWYQQALGQGPQFIFQYYEEEERQRGNFPDRFSGHQFPNYSSELNVNALLLGDSALYLCASSRGMGKGDTQYFGPGTRLTVL.

The sample holds one count of this clone. The rearrangement links TRBV5-4 to TRBJ2-6; no clear D. CDR1 SGHNT and CDR2 YYREEE come from the germline V gene (reference sequence). Trimming shortened V by 0 bases and J by 0 bases, and 4 bases separated the two germline ends. The CDR3 runs 15 residues. The CDR3, as DNA: TGTGCCAGCAGCTTGGCGGGCTCTGGGGCCAACGTCCTGACTTTC. It codes for CASSLAGSGANVLTF.

The V and J genes are TRBV5-1 and TRBJ2-2; the match to TRBD1 covers 7 bases. CDR1 SGHRS and CDR2 YFSETQ come from the germline V gene. The CDR3 length is 14 residues. The V gene end was trimmed by 6 bases and the J gene end by 1 base; junction bases not matched to a gene: 3. In DNA form, the CDR3 reads TGCGCCAGCATGGGACAGCAGAACACCGGGGAGCTGTTTTTT. Residues: CASMGQQNTGELFF.

This chain connects TRBV29-1 to TRBJ2-5; a possible D gene is TRBD1 (6 bases). The germline V and J ends were trimmed by 0 bases and 1 base, with 15 bases remaining between them. The germline gives CDR1 SQVTM, CDR2 ANQGSEA. The length of the CDR3 is 16 residues. CDR3 DNA: TGCAGCGTTGAAGATGATAGGCAGGGGTCCCAAGAGACCCAGTACTTC. It is translated as CSVEDDRQGSQETQYF. Combining the CDR3 with reference TRBV29-1 and TRBJ2-5 gives the whole variable domain SAVISQKPSRDICQRGTSLTIQCQVDSQVTMMFWYRQQPGQSLTLIATANQGSEATYESGFVIDKFPISRPNLTFSTLTVSNMSPEDSSIYLCSVEDDRQGSQETQYFGPGTRLLVL.

This chain connects TRBV10-2 to TRBJ2-1; D is unclear. Germline loops: CDR1 WSHSY, CDR2 SAAADI. Trimming took off 3 bases at V and 2 bases at J, with 8 bases between the two ends. The CDR3 contains 14 residues. This CDR3 reads CASSDRLAYNEQFF. In nucleotides, the CDR3 is TGCGCCAGCAGTGACCGACTGGCCTACAATGAGCAGTTCTTC.

The genes are TRBV18 and TRBJ1-4; no clear D. Germline V gene sequence: CDR1 KGHSH, CDR2 LQKENI. The CDR3 runs to 14 residues. Between the trimmed V and J ends, which lost 2 bases and 7 bases, there was a span of 11 bases. The CDR3 is CASSPGFVGEKLFF. For the CDR3, the DNA is TGTGCCAGCTCACCAGGGTTTGTAGGTGAAAAACTGTTTTTT.